Given below is one TCR beta chain in context. Its target is unknown. Trimming removed 1 base from V and 1 base from J, with 5 bases in between. CDR1 SEHNR and CDR2 FQNEAQ come from the germline V gene (reference sequence). This CDR3 is 14 amino acids long. Genomic DNA (around 2 micrograms) was obtained from cryopreserved PBMCs for construction of TCR beta libraries. The data were produced by immunoSEQ multiplex PCR, yet TCRdb's version contains in-frame clones alone and is incomplete. Of more than 85,000 clones listed, more than 70% are singletons. These data are taken from a study of cytotoxic CD8 clonotypes in ibrutinib-treated CLL. The study's findings and limits: Relative to age-matched healthy donors, clonality at baseline was higher, and it tracked circulating CD8+ T-cell counts.

The sequence came from a human donor with chronic lymphocytic leukemia. The sequencing used PBMCs, collected after 24 months of ibrutinib treatment. V gene TRBV7-9 combines with J gene TRBJ2-1, with unresolved D. CDR3 in DNA: TGTGCCAGCAGCTTAGACAGTTCCTACAATGAGCAGTTCTTC. This gives the protein CASSLDSSYNEQFF.